A selection of T cell receptor beta chains follows, all from one sample in a study of cytomegalovirus exposure and HLA in healthy donors. Assay used: immunoSEQ multiplex PCR; TCRdb lists only in-frame clones, some missing. This table has about 100,000 clones, 65% to 80% appearing once. Input material: PBMCs. These receptors originate from a woman aged 40 to 49 in good health and CMV-seronegative. Both conserved end residues are trimmed from each CDR3.

>11|TRBV6-1|TRBJ2-7
ASSDGLTYEQY
>11|TRBV7-9|TRBJ2-7
ASSLGQGFEQY
>11|TRBV18|TRBJ1-6
ASSDSTGSPLH
>12|TRBV7-2|TRBJ2-7
ASSPDRATDEQY
>13|TRBV6-5|TRBJ2-3
ASSYSRRDADTQY
>16|TRBV10-3|TRBJ1-5
AISTGQGASRSNQPQH
>13|TRBV6-1|TRBJ2-3
ASSFEQGESDTQY
>14|TRBV27|TRBJ2-5
ASSGARRGRQETQY
>11|TRBV9|TRBJ2-7
ASSVTGRDEQY
>13|TRBV6-5|TRBJ1-4
ASRPTGGDNEKLF
>11|TRBV29-1|TRBJ1-2
SVLGASNYGYT
>12|TRBV18|TRBJ1-2
ASSLGGDGNGYT
>11|TRBV6-5|TRBJ2-1
ASSLGTGNEQF
>11|TRBV7-9|TRBJ2-3
ASSRVGQDTQY
>15|TRBV28|TRBJ2-5
ASSLGRQGVPQETQY
>11|TRBV6-6|TRBJ1-1
ASGHQGNTEAF
>13|TRBV2|TRBJ2-3
ASSLRVPSTDTQY
>10|TRBV2|TRBJ2-3
ASKFAPDTQY
>12|TRBV9|TRBJ2-1
ASSVAGGLGEQF
>12|TRBV5-4|TRBJ2-3
ASSLISVGDTQY
>15|TRBV7-6|TRBJ2-5
ASRPTGGPLLQETQY
>13|TRBV13|TRBJ2-7
ASSTRTSGRYEQY